This entry lists 25 T cell receptor beta chains sequenced from one sample in a study of cytomegalovirus exposure and HLA in healthy donors. The PCR contained 60 Vbeta and 13 Jbeta primers. Data came from immunoSEQ multiplex PCR; TCRdb stores just in-frame clones and leaves some out. The sample has some 160,000 clones, roughly 80% seen once. What was sequenced was PBMCs. These receptors were obtained from a male donor in good health and CMV-seropositive.

V is TRBV5-4 and J is TRBJ1-1; D ambiguous. Germline CDR1 SGHNT, CDR2 YYREEE (reference sequence). Trimming cost V 1 base and J 1 base, with 8 bases left between them. The CDR3 loop spans 14 amino acids. The CDR3 is CASSLPRQNTEAFF. The CDR3 region has the DNA TGTGCCAGCAGCTTGCCCAGACAGAACACTGAAGCTTTCTTT.

The chain carries TRBV6-5 and TRBJ2-5, with TRBD1 as a possible D gene (6 bases). V dropped 2 bases and J dropped 5 bases, with 15 bases sitting between them. CDR1 and CDR2 (germline): MNHEY, SVGAGI. This CDR3 region has 15 residues. The CDR3 nucleotides are TGTGCCAGCAGTTACAAAACAGGGCCCCGGGAGACCCAGTACTTC. It specifies CASSYKTGPRETQYF.

This clone has a single count. The chain joins TRBV5-6 to TRBJ2-2, with 9 bases fitting TRBD2. Germline-derived CDR1 and CDR2 are SGHDT and YYEEEE. CDR3 length: 15 amino acids. J lost 5 bases, V lost 1 base, and 3 bases had no gene match. Here the CDR3 DNA reads TGTGCCAGCAGCTTGATAGCGGGGGTAACCGGGGAGCTGTTTTTT. Translated, it gives CASSLIAGVTGELFF.

The V call is TRBV7-9, the J call TRBJ2-3, with 8 nucleotides matching TRBD2. Trimming removed 5 bases from V and 2 bases from J; junction bases left unmatched: 9. The CDR3 sequence is 16 residues long. The germline gives CDR1 SEHNR, CDR2 FQNEAQ (reference sequence). CDR3 in DNA: TGTGCCAGCAGCATCCTAACGGGGGGGAACACAGATACGCAGTATTTT. Its protein product is CASSILTGGNTDTQYF.

The chain has TRBV21-1 and TRBJ2-7; no check of the table's D call, TRBD1, against the DNA was made. TRBV21-1 is a pseudogene locus. The CDR3 has 13 residues. The CDR3 protein is CASTSQDRYEQYF. The CDR3 nucleotides are TGTGCCAGCACGTCTCAGGATCGGTACGAGCAGTACTTC.

Notes on this clone: Other DNA sequences in this specimen translate into the identical CDR3. The chain links TRBV18 to TRBJ1-5, with D hard to call. The CDR3 loop spans 13 amino acids. Germline V gene data show CDR1 as KGHSH and CDR2 as LQKENI. Trimming removed 2 bases from V and 5 bases from J, with 7 bases in between. The CDR3 nucleotides are TGTGCCAGCTCACCATTACGGGATCAGCCCCAGCATTTT. Amino acid sequence: CASSPLRDQPQHF.

In its sample, this clone was seen once. This chain joins TRBV2 and TRBJ1-2; 9 bases are shared with TRBD1. V dropped 6 bases and J dropped 3; count of bases not matched to a gene: 5. Germline V gene data show CDR1 as SNHLY and CDR2 as FYNNEI. CDR3 length equals 14 residues. The CDR3 DNA is TGTGCCAGCAGCACAGGGGGCACAGACTATGGCTACACCTTC. Amino acid sequence: CASSTGGTDYGYTF.

The chain is built from TRBV6-6 and TRBJ1-2; 7 positions match TRBD1. This CDR3 is built from 15 residues. V trimming: 7 bases; J trimming: 4 bases; junction bases outside the gene matches: 12. Germline assignment: CDR1 MNHNY and CDR2 SVGAGI (reference sequence). In DNA, the CDR3 is TGTGCCAGCACCCTGCGACAGGGTATAGGCTATGGCTACACCTTC. It encodes CASTLRQGIGYGYTF.

Turning to this clone: Sequence at one end of the junction differs from germline and may be a read error. The V and J genes are TRBV27 and TRBJ2-6; TRBD1 might be the D (5 bases). In germline, CDR1 is MNHEY, CDR2 SMNVEV (reference sequence). The CDR3 has 13 residues. The CDR3 protein is CASSPDWGNGLTF. Here the CDR3 DNA reads TGTGCCAGCAGCCCAGACTGGGGCAACGGCCTGACTTTC.

The CDR3 reads CASRGEGNQPQHF. The CDR3 bases are TGTGCCAGTAGGGGGGAGGGGAATCAGCCCCAGCATTTT. The rearrangement joins TRBV19 to TRBJ1-5; the D gene is possibly TRBD1 (5 bases). V lost 6 bases, J lost 4 bases, and 10 bases lay in between. The CDR3 contains 13 residues. Germline assignment: CDR1 LNHDA and CDR2 SQIVND (reference sequence).

The CDR3 DNA is TGTGCCAGCACCCCTCGGGTGTCGGGCGAGCAGTACTTC. Its protein is CASTPRVSGEQYF. This sequence joins TRBV28 and TRBJ2-7; D uncertain. Germline V CDR1 and CDR2: MDHEN, SYDVKM. V lost 7 bases to trimming and J lost 6 bases, with 16 bases between them. CDR3 size: 13 residues.

The J gene is TRBJ1-5, the V gene TRBV6-1; D is undetermined. Germline V gene sequence: CDR1 MNHNS, CDR2 SASEGT. The CDR3 covers 14 residues. Trimming shortened V by 0 bases and J by 6 bases, and 9 bases separated the two germline ends. The CDR3 DNA follows: TGTGCCAGCAGTGAAGCAAGTCAGGCTCAGCCCCAGCATTTT. Encoded protein: CASSEASQAQPQHF.

The chain joins TRBV9 to TRBJ2-3, with 7 bases matching TRBD2. Germline assignment: CDR1 SGDLS and CDR2 YYNGEE. There are 16 residues in the CDR3. J was trimmed by 0 bases and V by 0 bases; bases with no gene match: 4. The CDR3 region is CASSVEVSGSTDTQYF. CDR3 nucleotides: TGTGCCAGCAGCGTAGAAGTTAGCGGGAGCACAGATACGCAGTATTTT.

This chain connects TRBV7-9 to TRBJ2-7; 8 positions match TRBD2. Germline V lookup: CDR1 SEHNR, CDR2 FQNEAQ (reference sequence). CDR3 size: 16 residues. Trimming at V came to 1 base and at J to 2 bases, leaving 7 bases not matched to a gene. DNA for the CDR3: TGTGCCAGCAGCTTAGTTCCCGAGCGGGGGACCTACGAGCAGTACTTC. As protein: CASSLVPERGTYEQYF.

This sequence joins TRBV14 and TRBJ2-1, with D maybe TRBD2 (5 bases). The CDR3 contains 14 residues. Trimming left V 4 bases short and J 4 bases short, with 11 bases between. The V gene's germline CDR1 is SGHDN and CDR2 FVKESK. This CDR3 reads CASSLTRRYNEQFF. CDR3 nucleotides: TGTGCCAGCAGCCTAACTAGGCGTTACAATGAGCAGTTCTTC. Combining the CDR3 with reference TRBV14 and TRBJ2-1 gives the whole variable domain EAGVTQFPSHSVIEKGQTVTLRCDPISGHDNLYWYRRVMGKEIKFLLHFVKESKQDESGMPNNRFLAERTGGTYSTLKVQPAELEDSGVYFCASSLTRRYNEQFFGPGTRLTVL.

The CDR3: CATQGGGSNQPQHF. The CDR3 nucleotides read TGTGCCACCCAAGGGGGGGGTAGCAATCAGCCCCAGCATTTT. V gene TRBV10-3 combines with J gene TRBJ1-5, with D perhaps TRBD1 (6 bases). The CDR3 sequence is 14 residues long. V was shortened by 10 bases and J by 0 bases, with 13 bases between the two germline ends. The V gene's germline CDR1 is ENHRY and CDR2 SYGVKD.

Details on this clone: One end of the junction varies from germline; a read error may be responsible. The rearrangement uses TRBV7-9 and TRBJ1-2; D remains unclear. In germline, CDR1 is SEHNR, CDR2 FQNEAQ (reference sequence). This CDR3 comprises 16 residues. In nucleotides, the CDR3 is TGTTCCAGCAGCTTAGCGTCGGGTTTGACTAACTATGGCTACACCTTC. Its protein is CSSSLASGLTNYGYTF.

J is TRBJ2-1 and V is TRBV25-1; 10 positions agree with TRBD1. V lost 3 bases, J lost 8 bases, and 7 bases stayed unmatched. The CDR3 is made up of 15 amino acids. Per the germline V gene, CDR1 is MGHDK and CDR2 is SYGVNS. The CDR3 coding sequence is TGTGCCAGCAGTGAGGGACAGGGGCTCTTCGATGAGCAGTTCTTC. Translation: CASSEGQGLFDEQFF.

CDR3 nucleotide sequence: TGCGCCAGCAGCCCCCAGGGAGGCGGGGGGCCCTACCGAGGGCAGTTCTTC. This sequence encodes CASSPQGGGGPYRGQFF. The chain links TRBV5-1 to TRBJ2-1; 8 positions agree with TRBD2. Trimming took 4 bases from V and 12 from J; bases not matched to a gene: 21. CDR1 is SGHRS and CDR2 is YFSETQ in the germline V gene. The CDR3 runs 17 residues.

The CDR3 reads CASSPTGTGALYEQYF. Written as DNA, the CDR3 is TGTGCCAGCAGCCCCACGGGGACAGGGGCCCTGTACGAGCAGTACTTC. The chain couples TRBV9 to TRBJ2-7; 10 positions agree with TRBD1. Germline loops: CDR1 SGDLS, CDR2 YYNGEE. V gave up 4 bases and J gave up 4 bases; unmatched junction bases: 11. The length of the CDR3 is 16 residues.

This clone was observed a handful of times. The chain combines TRBV10-3 with TRBJ1-2, with D perhaps matching TRBD1 (6 bases). Per germline, CDR1 ENHRY and CDR2 SYGVKD. Trimming removed 4 bases from V and 13 bases from J, with 19 bases in between. The length of the CDR3 is 13 residues. The CDR3 sequence is CAISARQDPTLTF. In nucleotides, the CDR3 is TGTGCCATCAGTGCTAGACAGGACCCTACGCTCACCTTC.

This clone was counted once. V gene TRBV30 combines with J gene TRBJ2-6; D may be TRBD2 (6 bases). The CDR3 contains 16 residues. In germline, CDR1 is GTSNPN, CDR2 SVGIG (reference sequence). Trimming cost V 3 bases and J 0 bases, with 12 bases left between them. The CDR3 spells CAWRRRVTSGANVLTF. The CDR3 DNA is TGTGCCTGGAGACGGAGGGTGACCTCTGGGGCCAACGTCCTGACTTTC.

With respect to this clone: The junction departs from germline at one end; a sequencing error may be responsible. The J gene is TRBJ1-1, the V gene TRBV19, with 8 positions matching TRBD1. Germline values: CDR1 LNHDA, CDR2 SQIVND (reference sequence). This CDR3 has 15 residues. CDR3 loop: CASSWDRYGDTQAFF. The CDR3 nucleotides read TGTGCCAGTAGTTGGGACAGGTACGGGGACACTCAAGCTTTCTTT.

The chain couples TRBV27 to TRBJ1-5; D possibly corresponds to TRBD1 (5 bases). The CDR3 contains 16 residues. Per the germline V gene, CDR1 is MNHEY and CDR2 is SMNVEV (reference sequence). Trimming took off 6 bases at V and 1 base at J, with 16 bases between the two ends. The CDR3 is CASRRGGASSNQPQHF. DNA of the CDR3: TGTGCCAGCAGACGCGGCGGGGCATCGAGCAATCAGCCCCAGCATTTT.

This clone was recorded once. This chain connects TRBV23-1 to TRBJ2-5; 9 positions match TRBD1. TRBV23-1 is an ORF, with its function uncertain. The CDR3 is made up of 15 amino acids. J gave up 5 bases and V 5 bases, and 9 bases lay outside the gene matches. CDR3 DNA sequence: TGCGCCAGCAGTGGGCTGGGACAGGGAGCCGAGACCCAGTACTTC. Translating gives CASSGLGQGAETQYF.